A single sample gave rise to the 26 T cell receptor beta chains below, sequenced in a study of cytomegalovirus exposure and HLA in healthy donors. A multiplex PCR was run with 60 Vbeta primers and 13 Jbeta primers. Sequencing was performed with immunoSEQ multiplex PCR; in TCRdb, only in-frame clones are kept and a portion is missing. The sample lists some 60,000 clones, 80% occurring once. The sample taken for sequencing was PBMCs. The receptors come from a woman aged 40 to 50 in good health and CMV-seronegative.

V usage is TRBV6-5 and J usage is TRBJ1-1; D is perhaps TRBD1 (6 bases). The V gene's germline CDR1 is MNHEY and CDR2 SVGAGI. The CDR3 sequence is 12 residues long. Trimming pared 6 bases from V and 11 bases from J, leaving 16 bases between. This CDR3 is CASRNTGGWAFF. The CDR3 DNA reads TGTGCCAGCAGAAACACTGGGGGCTGGGCTTTCTTT.

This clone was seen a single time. CDR3 coding DNA: TGTGCCAGCAGCCCCCCGCGTAGTTTCGGAGATACGCAGTATTTT. This gives the protein CASSPPRSFGDTQYF. This chain links TRBV5-4 with TRBJ2-3; no firm D call. The length of the CDR3 is 15 residues. The V gene lost 4 bases and the J gene lost 5 bases, with 17 bases spanning the gap. Germline assignment: CDR1 SGHNT and CDR2 YYREEE (reference sequence).

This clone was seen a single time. DNA for the CDR3: TGTGCCAGCAGCCGCAGCGGGAGCTCCTACAATGAGCAGTTCTTC. Translated, it gives CASSRSGSSYNEQFF. The chain recombines TRBV14 with TRBJ2-1, with 8 bases that match TRBD2. The germline V gene has CDR1 SGHDN and CDR2 FVKESK. Trimming removed 4 bases from V and 0 bases from J; junction bases left unmatched: 2. The CDR3 has 15 residues.

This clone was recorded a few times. This CDR3 is CASNLQGRNQPQHF. Written as DNA, the CDR3 is TGTGCCAGTAATCTACAGGGGAGAAATCAGCCCCAGCATTTT. The chain carries TRBV19 and TRBJ1-5; TRBD1 agrees at 7 bases. After removal of 7 bases from V and 4 bases from J, the junction contained 7 bases not matched to a gene. CDR1 LNHDA and CDR2 SQIVND come from the germline V gene (reference sequence). The length of the CDR3 is 14 residues.

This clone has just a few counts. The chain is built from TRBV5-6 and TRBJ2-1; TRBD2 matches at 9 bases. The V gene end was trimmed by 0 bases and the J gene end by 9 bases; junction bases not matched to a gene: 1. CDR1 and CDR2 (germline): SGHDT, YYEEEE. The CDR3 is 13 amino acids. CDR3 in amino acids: CASSLGLAVEQFF. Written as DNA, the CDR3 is TGTGCCAGCAGCTTGGGACTAGCGGTTGAGCAGTTCTTC.

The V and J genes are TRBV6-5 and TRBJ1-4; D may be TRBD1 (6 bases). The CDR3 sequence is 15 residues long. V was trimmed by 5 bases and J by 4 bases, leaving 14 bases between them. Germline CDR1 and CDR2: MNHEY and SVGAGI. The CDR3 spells CASSADRKDNEKLFF. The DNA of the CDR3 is TGTGCCAGCAGTGCCGACAGGAAAGATAATGAAAAACTGTTTTTT.

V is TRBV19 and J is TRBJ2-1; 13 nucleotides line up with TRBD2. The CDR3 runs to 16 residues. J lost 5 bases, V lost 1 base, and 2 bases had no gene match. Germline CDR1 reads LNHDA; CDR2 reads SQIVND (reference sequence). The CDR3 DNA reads TGTGCCAGTAGTATAGGGGGGACTAGCGGGGACAATGAGCAGTTCTTC. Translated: CASSIGGTSGDNEQFF.

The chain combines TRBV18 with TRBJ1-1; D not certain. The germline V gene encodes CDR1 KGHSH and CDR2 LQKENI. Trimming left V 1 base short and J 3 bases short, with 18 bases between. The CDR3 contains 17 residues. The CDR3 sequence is CASSPRGYGEAYTEAFF. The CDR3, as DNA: TGTGCCAGCTCACCACGAGGGTACGGGGAAGCGTACACTGAAGCTTTCTTT.

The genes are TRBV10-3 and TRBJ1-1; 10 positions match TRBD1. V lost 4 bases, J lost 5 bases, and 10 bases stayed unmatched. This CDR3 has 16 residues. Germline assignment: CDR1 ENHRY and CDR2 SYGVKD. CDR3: CAISGRVGQGLTEAFF. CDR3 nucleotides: TGTGCCATCAGTGGACGGGTGGGACAGGGGTTGACTGAAGCTTTCTTT.

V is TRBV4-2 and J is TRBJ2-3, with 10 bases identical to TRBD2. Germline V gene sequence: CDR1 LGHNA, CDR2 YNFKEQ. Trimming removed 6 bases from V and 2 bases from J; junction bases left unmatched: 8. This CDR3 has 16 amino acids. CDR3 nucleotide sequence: TGTGCCAGCAGACCTCGGACTAGCGGCTACACAGATACGCAGTATTTT. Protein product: CASRPRTSGYTDTQYF.

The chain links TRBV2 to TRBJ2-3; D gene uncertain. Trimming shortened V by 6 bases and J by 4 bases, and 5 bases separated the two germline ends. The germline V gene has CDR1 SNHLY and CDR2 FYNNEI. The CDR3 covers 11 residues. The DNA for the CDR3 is TGTGCCAGCAGAGAGGCAGATACGCAGTATTTT. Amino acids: CASREADTQYF.

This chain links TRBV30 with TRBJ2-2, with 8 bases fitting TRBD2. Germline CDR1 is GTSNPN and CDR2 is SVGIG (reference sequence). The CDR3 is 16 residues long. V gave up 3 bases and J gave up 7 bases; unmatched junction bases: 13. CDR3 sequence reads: CAWSLGSGSVIGELFF. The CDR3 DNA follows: TGTGCCTGGAGCTTAGGAAGCGGGAGTGTAATCGGGGAGCTGTTTTTT.

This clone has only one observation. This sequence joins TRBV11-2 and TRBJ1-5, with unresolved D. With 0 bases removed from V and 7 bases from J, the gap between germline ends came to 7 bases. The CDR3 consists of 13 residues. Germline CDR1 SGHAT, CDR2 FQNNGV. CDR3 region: CASSLDWRQPQHF. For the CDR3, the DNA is TGTGCCAGCAGCTTAGATTGGCGGCAGCCCCAGCATTTT. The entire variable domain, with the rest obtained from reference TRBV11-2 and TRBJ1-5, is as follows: EAGVAQSPRYKIIEKRQSVAFWCNPISGHATLYWYQQILGQGPKLLIQFQNNGVVDDSQLPKDRFSAERLKGVDSTLKIQPAKLEDSAVYLCASSLDWRQPQHFGDGTRLSIL.

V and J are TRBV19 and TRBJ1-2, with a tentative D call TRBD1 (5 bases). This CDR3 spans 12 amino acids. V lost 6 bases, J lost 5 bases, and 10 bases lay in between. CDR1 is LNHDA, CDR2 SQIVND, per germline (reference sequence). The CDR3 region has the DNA TGTGCCAGTAGGACCAGGGTTTATGGCTACACCTTC. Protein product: CASRTRVYGYTF.

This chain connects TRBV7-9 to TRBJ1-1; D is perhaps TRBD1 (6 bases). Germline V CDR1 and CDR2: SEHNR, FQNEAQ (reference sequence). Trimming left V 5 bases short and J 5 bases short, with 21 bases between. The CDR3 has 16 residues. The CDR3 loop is CASSTPVLGGETEAFF. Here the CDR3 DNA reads TGTGCCAGCAGCACCCCCGTGTTAGGGGGGGAGACTGAAGCTTTCTTT.

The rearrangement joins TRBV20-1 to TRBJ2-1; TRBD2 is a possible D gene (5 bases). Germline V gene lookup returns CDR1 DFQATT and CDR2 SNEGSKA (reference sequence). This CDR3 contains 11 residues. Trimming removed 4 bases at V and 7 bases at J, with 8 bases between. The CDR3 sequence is CSAITSNEQFF. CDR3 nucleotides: TGCAGTGCTATAACTAGTAATGAGCAGTTCTTC.

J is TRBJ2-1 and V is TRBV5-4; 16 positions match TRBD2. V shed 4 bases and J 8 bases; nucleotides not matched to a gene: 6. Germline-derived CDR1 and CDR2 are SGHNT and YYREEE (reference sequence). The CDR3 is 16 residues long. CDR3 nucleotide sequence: TGTGCCAGCAGCCTCGGGACTAGCGGGAGGGCGGATGAGCAGTTCTTC. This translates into CASSLGTSGRADEQFF.

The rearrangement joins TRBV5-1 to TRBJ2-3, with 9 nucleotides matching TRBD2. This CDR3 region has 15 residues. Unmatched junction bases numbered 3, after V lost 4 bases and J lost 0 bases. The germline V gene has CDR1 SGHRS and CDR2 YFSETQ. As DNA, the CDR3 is TGCGCCAGCAGCCACGGACTAGCGAGCACAGATACGCAGTATTTT. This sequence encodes CASSHGLASTDTQYF.

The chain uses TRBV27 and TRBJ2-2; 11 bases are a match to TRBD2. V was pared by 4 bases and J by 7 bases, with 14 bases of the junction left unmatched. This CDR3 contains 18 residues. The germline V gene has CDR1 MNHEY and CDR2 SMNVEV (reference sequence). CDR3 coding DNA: TGTGCCAGCAGTTCGGCAGCCCTCCTAGCGGGAGGCGGCGGGGAGCTGTTTTTT. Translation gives CASSSAALLAGGGGELFF.

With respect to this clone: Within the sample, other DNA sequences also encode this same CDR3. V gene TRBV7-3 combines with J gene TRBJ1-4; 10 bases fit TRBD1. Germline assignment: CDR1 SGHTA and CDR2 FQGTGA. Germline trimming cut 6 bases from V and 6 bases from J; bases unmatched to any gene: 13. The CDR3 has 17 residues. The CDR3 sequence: CASSLLDSGTGDEKLFF. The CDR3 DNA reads TGTGCCAGCAGTCTACTGGATTCCGGGACAGGGGATGAAAAACTGTTTTTT.

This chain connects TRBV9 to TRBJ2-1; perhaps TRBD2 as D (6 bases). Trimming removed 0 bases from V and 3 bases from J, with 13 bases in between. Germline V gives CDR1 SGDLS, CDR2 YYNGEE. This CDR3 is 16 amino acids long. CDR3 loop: CASSVVGRGGYNEQFF. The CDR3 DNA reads TGTGCCAGCAGCGTAGTAGGGCGGGGAGGCTACAATGAGCAGTTCTTC.

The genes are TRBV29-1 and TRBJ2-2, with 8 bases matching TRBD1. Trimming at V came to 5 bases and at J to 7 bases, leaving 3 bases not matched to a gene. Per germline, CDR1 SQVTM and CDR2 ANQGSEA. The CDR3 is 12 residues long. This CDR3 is CSVQGAGGELFF. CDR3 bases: TGCAGCGTTCAGGGGGCGGGCGGGGAGCTGTTTTTT.

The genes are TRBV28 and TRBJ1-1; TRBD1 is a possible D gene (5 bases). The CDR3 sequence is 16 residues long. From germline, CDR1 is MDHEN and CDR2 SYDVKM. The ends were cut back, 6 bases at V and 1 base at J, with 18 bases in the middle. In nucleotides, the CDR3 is TGTGCCAGCAGGCGCTCAGGGTTTGCTCGGAACACTGAAGCTTTCTTT. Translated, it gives CASRRSGFARNTEAFF.

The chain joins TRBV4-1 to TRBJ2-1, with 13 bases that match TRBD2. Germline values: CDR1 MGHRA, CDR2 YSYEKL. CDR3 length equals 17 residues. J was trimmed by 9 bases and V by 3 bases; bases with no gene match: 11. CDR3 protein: CASSQVPGTSGMAEQFF. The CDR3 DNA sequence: TGCGCCAGCAGCCAGGTGCCCGGGACTAGCGGGATGGCTGAGCAGTTCTTC.

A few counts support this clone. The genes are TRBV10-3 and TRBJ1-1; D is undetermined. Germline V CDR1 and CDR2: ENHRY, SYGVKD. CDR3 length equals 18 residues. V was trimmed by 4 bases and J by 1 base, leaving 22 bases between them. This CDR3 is CAISVRPGGIGENTEAFF. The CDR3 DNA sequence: TGTGCCATCAGTGTTCGCCCCGGAGGCATCGGGGAGAACACTGAAGCTTTCTTT.

The CDR3 coding sequence is TGTGCCAGCAGCTCAACGGACAGGGGAGGGGGCTACACCTTC. Translation gives CASSSTDRGGGYTF. V and J are TRBV7-6 and TRBJ1-2; 9 bases fit TRBD1. The CDR3 totals 14 residues. J was trimmed by 8 bases and V by 4 bases; bases with no gene match: 8. Germline-derived CDR1 and CDR2 are SGHVS and FNYEAQ.